This T cell receptor (beta chain) was observed in a study of T cells in localized non-small cell lung cancer (TCRdb year 2020). Concerning the study at large: Comparing tumors with uninvolved tumor-adjacent lungs, the study looked at the T cell repertoires of 236 patients with early-stage NSCLC. The cohort consisted of under 300 treatment-naive NSCLC patients whose localized lung tumors had been resected. Of the NSCLC patients, 120 to 150 were male and approximately 110 were female, and the mean age was around 66 years.

At diagnosis, peripheral blood, uninvolved tumor-adjacent lung and tumor were collected and were preserved as a mix of fresh-frozen and FFPE material. Broad study findings and their caveats: Since the design was exploratory, TCR variables were selected using unadjusted p-values with no false-discovery rate correction. Higher T cell density in blood was associated with longer overall survival, whereas higher clonality in adjacent lung was associated with shorter survival. Uninvolved tumor-adjacent lung showed the highest T cell clonality, higher than tumor, which suggests more focused antigenic responses in the uninvolved tumor-adjacent lung. A median of about 53 of the top 100 tumor clones were detected in paired uninvolved adjacent lung, and 28 of these tumor clones were also found among the top 100 clones of the paired uninvolved adjacent lung. Multi-region tumor sequencing was not performed, so intratumor heterogeneity could not be excluded.

On this clone itself: No antigen is known for it. Base-call qualities are not available, and no considerably larger clone is one nucleotide away.

The immunoSEQ Assay was used to sequence TCR beta CDR3 regions from DNA. Processing in the source paper ran as follows. To compute T cell density, TCR beta template counts were normalized to usable DNA, which was estimated by amplifying housekeeping genes. Richness was estimated with the preseqR package, extrapolating to 400,000 templates for PBMC samples and 120,000 templates for tissue samples. Clonality was defined as one minus Pielou's evenness. To identify tissue-enriched TCRs, differential abundance testing was run on productive amino-acid clonotypes with a minimum total count of 5 and an alpha of 0.1. The Jaccard Index and the Morisita Overlap Index were used to measure repertoire overlap between compartments. GLIPH grouped TCR beta CDR3s together with public tetramer-defined viral CDR3s, and a viral motif had to include at least three viral sequences and show V-gene enrichment. This is the immuneACCESS table as TCRdb keeps it, with only in-frame sequences that have V and J called. A part of the clones is gone; compared with another copy, unresolved V genes explain less than half, and the rest is unexplained. The V and J calls and clone size come from that table; D and trimming were worked out from the DNA. The sample table lists roughly 1,900 clones, approximately 32% of them with a count of one. 12% of the sample lies in the top ten.

V ends up 4 bases short and J 4 bases short, with an unmatched junction base count of 3. The germline V gene yields MGHDK for CDR1 and SYGVNS for CDR2. The CDR3 runs 15 amino acids, cysteine and phenylalanine included. Of the read, only the CDR3 DNA is kept; its 45 bases are in frame from base 1. The clonotype originates from a female donor aged 60 or older with stage I squamous cell lung carcinoma. The chain is made from TRBV25-1 and TRBJ2-1, with TRBD2 identical over 11 junction bases. This specimen consisted of lung tumor tissue, obtained before any cancer treatment. Here the CDR3 is given as CASSGGLADYNEQFF. The DNA sequence reads TGTGCCAGCAGTGGGGGACTAGCGGATTACAATGAGCAGTTCTTC.